The rows below give T cell receptor beta chains drawn from one sample of a study of shared clonotypes between healthy human individuals. Clones were sequenced by immunoSEQ multiplex PCR, and TCRdb holds only the in-frame ones, with some missing. The repertoire consists of some 450,000 clones, with about 74% occurring once and the leading ten covering approximately 12%. The sample comprised PBMCs. The source is a woman in her thirties or forties in good health. Some clones in this sample may be carry-over from other donors' samples. The CDR3 runs from the conserved cysteine through the conserved F or W. Each record gives: clone size, V gene, J gene, CDR3 protein. Only part of the rows carry a size: once, few, many, or a class if the clone is expanded.

>few|TRBV4-3|TRBJ1-2
CASSPVSAGGGVYGYTF
>NA|TRBV4-1|TRBJ1-5
CASSLGLVYGGYQPQHF
>few|TRBV11-2|TRBJ1-2
CASSPLRVLDGYTF
>few|TRBV29-1|TRBJ2-1
CSVGTSGRSPYNEQFF
>NA|TRBV7-9|TRBJ2-6
CASSLDRAGANVLTF
>NA|TRBV9|TRBJ2-7
CASSVEVGGSSYEQYF
>NA|TRBV18|TRBJ1-1
CASSPRQGETEAFF
>NA|TRBV5-1|TRBJ2-2
CASSLVGQGNTGELFF
>NA|TRBV2|NA
CACKTGASSYEQYF
>NA|TRBV13|TRBJ2-1
CASSWGGYNEQFF
>NA|TRBV21-1|TRBJ1-5
CASTGGRSNQPQHF
>NA|TRBV7-2|TRBJ2-5
CASASDRVAETQYF
>NA|TRBV7-8|TRBJ2-2
CASSLSGRSGELFF
>NA|TRBV5-1|TRBJ2-7
CASSLTGTGGLLYEQYF
>NA|TRBV5-1|TRBJ1-2
CASSTGDNPYGYTF
>NA|TRBV19|TRBJ1-1
CASTSGRTNTEAFF
>NA|TRBV7-2|TRBJ2-1
CASSLAGPSSYNEQFF
>NA|TRBV30|TRBJ2-7
CAWSVSPTGVSSYEQYF
>once|TRBV5-6|TRBJ2-7
CASSSLAEGGFEQYF
>NA|TRBV30|TRBJ2-2
CAWSGTGGNTGELFF
>NA|TRBV18|TRBJ1-5
CASSPQPNQPQHF
>NA|TRBV7-8|TRBJ1-3
CASSAPSGGNTIYF
>few|TRBV19|TRBJ2-2
CASSIETGMGGELFF
>NA|TRBV7-9|TRBJ2-1
CASSALSERRRYEQFF
>NA|TRBV5-4|TRBJ1-2
CASSFPGRTIGYTF
>NA|TRBV7-3|TRBJ2-1
CASSDPSGNNEQFF
>NA|TRBV29-1|TRBJ1-2
CSVEGGQGFGGYTF
>NA|TRBV13|TRBJ2-1
CASSQTSGSDEQFF
>NA|TRBV11-3|TRBJ2-2
CASSLGQGDTGELFF
>NA|TRBV11-2|TRBJ2-3
CASTSADTQYF
>NA|TRBV9|TRBJ2-7
CASSPHSSGSGNEQYF
>NA|TRBV29-1|TRBJ2-1
CGTRNGNEQFF
>few|TRBV2|TRBJ1-2
CASSEVGRRGGVDGYTF
>once|TRBV5-1|TRBJ1-1
CASSIGQGRSTEAFF
>NA|TRBV15|TRBJ2-7
CATSRGWGATYEQYF
>few|TRBV6-5|TRBJ1-1
CASSRTGAGNTEAFF
>NA|TRBV5-1|TRBJ2-2
CASSFSGSANTGELFF
>NA|TRBV4-1|TRBJ2-7
CASSQEEARPYEQYF
>NA|TRBV2|TRBJ2-1
CASKQNNEQFF
>NA|TRBV5-6|TRBJ1-1
CASSHRGRETEAFF
>NA|TRBV10-3|TRBJ1-2
CAISSSSGTGVKGGYTF
>NA|TRBV7-2|TRBJ2-3
CASSMGLAFTDTQYF
>once|TRBV7-2|TRBJ2-7
CASSLSNVVSYEQYF
>NA|TRBV10-2|TRBJ2-5
CASSTRASGQETQYF
>NA|TRBV11-2|TRBJ1-1
CASSKPTPLNTEALF
>NA|TRBV7-8|TRBJ1-3
CASSLNRDRGLGNTIYF
>NA|TRBV6-5|TRBJ2-7
CASSYGRGNAEQYF
>few|TRBV4-1|TRBJ2-1
CASSQFGQRVYNEQFF
>many|TRBV27|TRBJ1-2
CASRFGSGGYTF
>NA|TRBV7-2|TRBJ2-7
CASSGGQVGFQYF
>NA|TRBV30|TRBJ1-1
CAWTRLPLEAFF
>NA|TRBV5-1|TRBJ2-1
CASSLLANNEQFF
>NA|TRBV7-3|TRBJ2-1
CASSSAGTVYYNEQFF
>once|TRBV5-1|TRBJ2-7
CASRLRTGESEQYF